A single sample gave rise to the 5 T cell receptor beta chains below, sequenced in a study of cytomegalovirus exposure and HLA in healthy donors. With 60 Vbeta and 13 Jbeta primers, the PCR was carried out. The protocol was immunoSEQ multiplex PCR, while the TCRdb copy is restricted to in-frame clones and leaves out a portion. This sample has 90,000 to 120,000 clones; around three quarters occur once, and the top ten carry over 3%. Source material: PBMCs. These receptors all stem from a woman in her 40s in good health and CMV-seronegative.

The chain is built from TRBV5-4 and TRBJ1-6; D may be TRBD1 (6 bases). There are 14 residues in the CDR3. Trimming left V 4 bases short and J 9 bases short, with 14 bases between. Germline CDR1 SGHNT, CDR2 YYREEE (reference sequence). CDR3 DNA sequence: TGTGCCAGCAGCCTGGACAGCCCTCCTTCACCCCTCCACTTT. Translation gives CASSLDSPPSPLHF.

The CDR3 spells CASRPPTSETYEQYF. CDR3 nucleotide sequence: TGTGCCAGCAGACCCCCCACTAGCGAGACCTACGAGCAGTACTTC. The rearrangement links TRBV6-5 to TRBJ2-7; TRBD2 aligns across 7 bases. The V gene end was trimmed by 6 bases and the J gene end by 2 bases; junction bases not matched to a gene: 10. The V gene's germline CDR1 is MNHEY and CDR2 SVGAGI. The CDR3 sequence is 15 residues long.

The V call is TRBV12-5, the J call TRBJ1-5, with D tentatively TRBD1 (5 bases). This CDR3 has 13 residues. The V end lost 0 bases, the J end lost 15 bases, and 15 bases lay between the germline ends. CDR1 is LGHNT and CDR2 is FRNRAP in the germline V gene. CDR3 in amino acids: CASGLVPPGPLHF. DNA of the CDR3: TGTGCTAGTGGTTTGGTACCCCCAGGGCCTCTGCATTTT.

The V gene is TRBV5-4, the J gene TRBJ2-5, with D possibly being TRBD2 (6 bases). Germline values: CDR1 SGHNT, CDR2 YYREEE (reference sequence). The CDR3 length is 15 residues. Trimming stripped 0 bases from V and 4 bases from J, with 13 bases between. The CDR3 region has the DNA TGTGCCAGCAGCTTGGACGCCCCAGCGGGAGAGACCCAGTACTTC. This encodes CASSLDAPAGETQYF.

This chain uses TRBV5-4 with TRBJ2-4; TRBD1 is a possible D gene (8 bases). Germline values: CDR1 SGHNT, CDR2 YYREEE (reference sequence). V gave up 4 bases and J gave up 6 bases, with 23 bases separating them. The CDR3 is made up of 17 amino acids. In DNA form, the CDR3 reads TGTGCCAGCAGCCAGATGCAAATGGACAGGGAGGGAAACATTCAGTACTTC. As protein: CASSQMQMDREGNIQYF.